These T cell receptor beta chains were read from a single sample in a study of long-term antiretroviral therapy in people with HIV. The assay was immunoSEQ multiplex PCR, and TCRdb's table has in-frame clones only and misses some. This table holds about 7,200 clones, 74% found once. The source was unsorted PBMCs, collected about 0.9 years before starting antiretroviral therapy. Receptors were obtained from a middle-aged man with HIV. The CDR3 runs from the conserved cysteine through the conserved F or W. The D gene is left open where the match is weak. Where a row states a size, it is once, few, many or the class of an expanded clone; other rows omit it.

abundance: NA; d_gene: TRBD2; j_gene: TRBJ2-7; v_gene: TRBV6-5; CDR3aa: CASSPAGTSHSEQYF; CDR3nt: TGTGCCAGCAGCCCCGCCGGGACTAGTCATAGCGAGCAGTACTTC
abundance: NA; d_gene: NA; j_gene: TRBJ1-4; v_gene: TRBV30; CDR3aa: CACTFEPTNEKLFF; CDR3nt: TGTGCCTGTACCTTTGAACCAACTAATGAAAAACTGTTTTTT
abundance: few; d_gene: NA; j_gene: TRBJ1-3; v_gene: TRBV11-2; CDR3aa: CASSERNTIYF; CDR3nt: TGTGCCAGCAGCGAGAGAAACACCATATATTTT
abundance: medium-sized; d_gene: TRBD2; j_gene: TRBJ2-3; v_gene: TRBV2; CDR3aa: CASRTSGGARSSDTQYF; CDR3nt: TGTGCCAGCAGGACTAGCGGGGGGGCCCGGTCCTCAGATACGCAGTATTTT
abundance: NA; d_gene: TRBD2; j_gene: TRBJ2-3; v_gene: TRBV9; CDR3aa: CASSAGLAGTSFTDTQYF; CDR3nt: TGTGCCAGCAGCGCCGGACTAGCGGGGACTTCTTTCACAGATACGCAGTATTTT
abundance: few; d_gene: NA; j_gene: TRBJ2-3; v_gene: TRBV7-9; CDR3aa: CASSPVSGAGLDTQYF; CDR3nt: TGTGCCAGCAGCCCGGTGTCGGGGGCGGGGTTGGATACGCAGTATTTT
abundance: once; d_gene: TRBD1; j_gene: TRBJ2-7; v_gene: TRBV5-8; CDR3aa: CASSSPGQGTYEQYF; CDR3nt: TGTGCCAGCAGCTCGCCGGGACAGGGGACCTACGAGCAGTACTTC
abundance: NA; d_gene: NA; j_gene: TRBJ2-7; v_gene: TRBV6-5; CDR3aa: CASSYSVTTYEQYF; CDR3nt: TGTGCCAGCAGTTACTCAGTTACAACCTACGAGCAGTACTTC
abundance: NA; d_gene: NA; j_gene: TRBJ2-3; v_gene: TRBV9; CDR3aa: CASSVRGTGTDTQYF; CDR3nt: TGTGCCAGCAGCGTTCGGGGCACGGGCACAGATACGCAGTATTTT
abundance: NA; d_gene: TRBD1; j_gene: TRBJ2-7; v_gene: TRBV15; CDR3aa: CATSRSRDSYEQYF; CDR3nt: TGTGCCACCAGCAGATCCCGGGACAGCTACGAGCAGTACTTC
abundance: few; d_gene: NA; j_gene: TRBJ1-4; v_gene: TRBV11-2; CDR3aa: CASSLFKSEKLFF; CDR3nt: TGTGCCAGCAGCTTGTTTAAGAGTGAAAAACTGTTTTTT